The sequence of this TCR beta chain was determined in a study of blood T cell repertoires in COVID-19. The ends lost 2 bases at V and 7 bases at J; junction bases unmatched: 6. The germline gives CDR1 MNHNS, CDR2 SASEGT. The CDR3 length is 15 residues. There are a few counts of this clone. Authors' data handling: Cell counts per sample came from amplifying reference gene primers. TCRdb's table, derived via immunoSEQ multiplex PCR, lists solely in-frame clones and lacks some. That table is the source of V, J and clone size, and D and trimming were worked out from the DNA. Among around 200,000 clones, approximately 87% were seen once, and the ten largest hold 3% to 4.5%.

The sample was peripheral blood. The V call is TRBV6-1, the J call TRBJ1-5, with 9 nucleotides matching TRBD1. The clonotype originates from a young man with active or convalescent COVID-19. The DNA for the CDR3 is TGTGCCAGCAGTGAACCCACAGGGGGCGGACAGCCCCAGCATTTT. This sequence encodes CASSEPTGGGQPQHF.